This passage covers 32 T cell receptor beta chains from one sample sequenced in a study of beta chain features in type 1 diabetes. Expressed TCRB transcripts got sequenced, as all isolated RNA was reverse transcribed. Sequenced by immunoSEQ multiplex PCR; TCRdb stores in-frame clones only, minus some. The sample includes roughly 610,000 clones, roughly a sixth of them seen just once. The source material was naive CD4+ T cells from blood. Receptor source: a man younger than 35 in good health.

V is TRBV10-3 and J is TRBJ2-5, with 10 bases matching TRBD1. V lost 6 bases to trimming and J lost 5 bases; unmatched junction nucleotides: 12. The CDR3 length is 16 residues. CDR1 and CDR2 from the germline V gene are ENHRY and SYGVKD. CDR3 sequence (DNA): TGTGCCATCAGGGACAGTCCGGGACAGGGGAAGGAGACCCAGTACTTC. Translation: CAIRDSPGQGKETQYF.

This clone came up a few times. In DNA, the CDR3 is TGTGCCAGCCGGGCGAGGGTTGAGCAGTTCTTC. Protein: CASRARVEQFF. The rearrangement uses TRBV7-2 and TRBJ2-1, with D possibly being TRBD2 (5 bases). Trimming took off 8 bases at V and 9 bases at J, with 11 bases between the two ends. The CDR3 extends over 11 amino acids. Germline loops: CDR1 SGHTA, CDR2 FQGNSA.

This clone has more than one count but fewer than ten. The sample has other DNA sequences that encode this CDR3 too. This CDR3 is CASSSGIEQFF. The DNA for the CDR3 is TGTGCCAGCAGCTCAGGGATTGAGCAGTTCTTC. The V call is TRBV7-3, the J call TRBJ2-1; D might be TRBD1 (5 bases). The ends were cut back, 4 bases at V and 9 bases at J, with 7 bases in the middle. The germline V gene encodes CDR1 SGHTA and CDR2 FQGTGA. The CDR3 runs 11 residues.

The gene calls are TRBV7-2 and TRBJ2-7, with D perhaps matching TRBD2 (5 bases). Germline CDR1 and CDR2: SGHTA and FQGNSA. This CDR3 spans 16 amino acids. The V and J ends lost 1 base and 1 base respectively, with 14 bases between them. CDR3 sequence: CASSLEYARTSYEQYF. For the CDR3, the DNA is TGTGCCAGCAGCTTAGAATACGCTCGGACTTCCTACGAGCAGTACTTC. Complete variable domain (other parts from reference TRBV7-2 and TRBJ2-7): GAGVSQSPSNKVTEKGKDVELRCDPISGHTALYWYRQSLGQGLEFLIYFQGNSAPDKSGLPSDRFSAERTGGSVSTLTIQRTQQEDSAVYLCASSLEYARTSYEQYFGPGTRLTVT.

In this sample, this clone turned up a few times. V and J are TRBV7-9 and TRBJ2-7; TRBD2 agrees at 10 bases. J gave up 6 bases and V 6 bases, and 5 bases lay outside the gene matches. The CDR3 runs to 13 residues. CDR1 and CDR2 from the germline V gene are SEHNR and FQNEAQ (reference sequence). CDR3 in amino acids: CASRASGSGEQYF. The CDR3, as DNA: TGTGCCAGCAGGGCTAGCGGGAGCGGCGAGCAGTACTTC.

This clone appeared a few times. The gene calls are TRBV21-1 and TRBJ1-5; the table's D gene call, TRBD1, was not cross checked with the DNA. TRBV21-1 represents a pseudogene. This CDR3 region has 17 residues. Here the CDR3 DNA reads TGTGCCAGCAGCAAAGGGGTACAGGGGTATAGCAATCAGCCCCAGCATTTT. Translating gives CASSKGVQGYSNQPQHF.

The chain couples TRBV19 to TRBJ2-1; TRBD2 matches at 7 bases. V shed 5 bases, J shed 3 bases, and the junction held 10 bases outside the gene matches. This CDR3 is built from 16 residues. The germline V gene encodes CDR1 LNHDA and CDR2 SQIVND (reference sequence). CDR3 amino acids: CASSRLASLFYNEQFF. For the CDR3, the DNA is TGTGCCAGTAGTCGACTAGCTAGTCTTTTCTACAATGAGCAGTTCTTC.

This clone has just a few counts. This chain links TRBV7-3 with TRBJ2-3, with D hard to call. This CDR3 contains 14 residues. The V end was cut by 2 bases, the J end by 2 bases, with 8 bases between. Germline CDR1 is SGHTA and CDR2 is FQGTGA. The CDR3 sequence: CASSLLPYTDTQYF. The CDR3 nucleotides read TGTGCCAGCAGCTTACTTCCCTACACAGATACGCAGTATTTT.

The chain employs TRBV4-3 and TRBJ2-5; a weak D match, TRBD1 (6 bases). Germline V lookup: CDR1 LGHNA, CDR2 YSLEER. The CDR3 extends over 14 amino acids. V lost 0 bases, J lost 7 bases, and 12 bases lay in between. CDR3 coding DNA: TGCGCCAGCAGCCAAGATACCAGGGGTGGGACCCAGTACTTC. Translated, it gives CASSQDTRGGTQYF.

In this sample, this clone turned up many times. Other DNA sequences in this sample translate to the same CDR3. This sequence joins TRBV10-3 and TRBJ2-7, with a possible D match to TRBD1 (5 bases). The CDR3 contains 13 residues. Trimming removed 5 bases from V and 3 bases from J, with 11 bases in between. The germline V gene has CDR1 ENHRY and CDR2 SYGVKD. This CDR3 reads CAISLTQGYEQYF. The CDR3, as DNA: TGTGCCATCAGTCTTACTCAGGGCTACGAGCAGTACTTC.

CDR3 sequence: CASSLGFGTDYGYTF. The CDR3 DNA reads TGTGCCAGCAGCTTAGGTTTCGGGACAGACTATGGCTACACCTTC. V usage is TRBV7-8 and J usage is TRBJ1-2; TRBD1 agrees at 7 bases. Trimming cost V 1 base and J 3 bases; bases outside gene matches: 5. CDR1 is SGHVS, CDR2 FQNEAQ, per germline. The CDR3 covers 15 residues.

Worth noting for this clone: The identical CDR3 is also encoded by other nucleotide sequences in the sample. The chain uses TRBV15 and TRBJ1-2; 7 nucleotides line up with TRBD1. Germline V gives CDR1 LNHNV, CDR2 YYDKDF (reference sequence). The CDR3 loop spans 14 amino acids. Losses at the gene ends were 1 base for V and 4 bases for J; bases not matched to a gene: 3. CDR3 amino acids: CATSRGTGGYGYTF. For the CDR3, the DNA is TGTGCCACCAGCAGAGGGACAGGAGGCTATGGCTACACCTTC.

V gene TRBV5-6 combines with J gene TRBJ2-3, with TRBD2 matching over 7 bases. V trimming: 1 base; J trimming: 2 bases; junction bases outside the gene matches: 7. This CDR3 region has 16 residues. CDR1 SGHDT and CDR2 YYEEEE come from the germline V gene. Written as DNA, the CDR3 is TGTGCCAGCAGCTTGCTAGTCCTAGCGGCCACAGATACGCAGTATTTT. This sequence encodes CASSLLVLAATDTQYF.

The sample holds many counts of this clone. The identical CDR3 is also encoded by other nucleotide sequences in the sample. The chain couples TRBV18 to TRBJ2-3; D not resolved. Trimming left V 0 bases short and J 0 bases short, with 1 base between. The germline V gene encodes CDR1 KGHSH and CDR2 LQKENI. The CDR3 runs 13 residues. The CDR3 protein is CASSPPSTDTQYF. CDR3 DNA: TGTGCCAGCTCACCACCTAGCACAGATACGCAGTATTTT.

This clone has just a few counts. V and J are TRBV6-6 and TRBJ1-1; no clear D gene. The germline V gene encodes CDR1 MNHNY and CDR2 SVGAGI (reference sequence). V was cut by 1 base and J by 5 bases, with 5 bases left in between. This CDR3 has 12 residues. The CDR3 coding sequence is TGTGCCAGCAGTTACTGGCAGACTGAAGCTTTCTTT. It is translated as CASSYWQTEAFF.

The chain combines TRBV18 with TRBJ2-7; D possibly corresponds to TRBD2 (5 bases). The V gene lost 0 bases and the J gene lost 7 bases, with 10 bases spanning the gap. CDR1 is KGHSH, CDR2 LQKENI, per germline. The CDR3 has 13 residues. As DNA, the CDR3 is TGTGCCAGCTCACCACCCGGAGGCGTGGAGCAGTACTTC. Protein sequence: CASSPPGGVEQYF.

This clone was counted between two and nine times. V usage is TRBV18 and J usage is TRBJ1-2, with D uncertain. Trimming removed 5 bases from V and 8 bases from J, with 12 bases in between. CDR3 length equals 12 residues. Germline V gene lookup returns CDR1 KGHSH and CDR2 LQKENI. This CDR3 is CASSDRAGGYTF. In nucleotides, the CDR3 is TGTGCCAGCTCAGATCGGGCAGGCGGCTACACCTTC.

A few counts support this clone. This specimen includes other DNA sequences encoding the same CDR3. The J gene is TRBJ2-3, the V gene TRBV15, with 10 bases aligning to TRBD1. This CDR3 is 16 amino acids long. Trimming at V came to 1 base and at J to 0 bases, leaving 1 base not matched to a gene. The germline gives CDR1 LNHNV, CDR2 YYDKDF (reference sequence). CDR3 nucleotides: TGTGCCACCAGCAGAGGACAGGGGGCTAGCACAGATACGCAGTATTTT. It translates to CATSRGQGASTDTQYF.

This clone was seen more than once but under ten times. This chain uses TRBV5-1 with TRBJ2-5, with TRBD1 matching over 7 bases. Germline V gene sequence: CDR1 SGHRS, CDR2 YFSETQ. This CDR3 has 13 residues. The J segment lost 2 bases and the V segment lost 5 bases, leaving 3 bases of the junction unmatched. Written as DNA, the CDR3 is TGCGCCAGCAGAGGGACAGCGCAAGAGACCCAGTACTTC. This translates into CASRGTAQETQYF.

A few counts support this clone. CDR3 sequence (DNA): TGTGCCAGCAGACTCGGGACAGATTATGGCTACACCTTC. Protein sequence: CASRLGTDYGYTF. The rearrangement joins TRBV28 to TRBJ1-2; 7 nucleotides agree with TRBD1. The CDR3 is 13 residues long. Germline CDR1 reads MDHEN; CDR2 reads SYDVKM. V shed 6 bases, J shed 5 bases, and the junction held 6 bases outside the gene matches.

The rearrangement uses TRBV6-1 and TRBJ2-6, with D possibly matching TRBD2 (5 bases). CDR1 is MNHNS, CDR2 SASEGT, per germline. This CDR3 is built from 13 residues. V was shortened by 8 bases and J by 0 bases, with 5 bases between the two germline ends. CDR3 DNA: TGTGCCAGCCGGGACTCTGGGGCCAACGTCCTGACTTTC. It is translated as CASRDSGANVLTF.

This clone has just a few counts. The DNA of the CDR3 is TGTGCCAGCATGGATGGCCAGCCCCAGCATTTT. This encodes CASMDGQPQHF. This sequence joins TRBV28 and TRBJ1-5; D gene unclear. The germline V gene encodes CDR1 MDHEN and CDR2 SYDVKM. CDR3 size: 11 residues. Trimming took off 7 bases at V and 7 bases at J, with 8 bases between the two ends.

This clone was observed a single time. This rearrangement joins TRBV4-2 to TRBJ1-2; no reliable D call. V shed 0 bases and J shed 4 bases, with 12 bases lying between them. The CDR3 has 15 residues. Germline V CDR1 and CDR2: LGHNA, YNFKEQ. The CDR3 region is CASSQEDLGSYGYTF. The CDR3 nucleotides are TGTGCCAGCAGCCAAGAGGACCTGGGGAGCTATGGCTACACCTTC.

The chain has TRBV9 and TRBJ2-2; D unclear. V lost 1 base and J 5 bases, leaving 12 bases between the germline ends. This CDR3 is 15 amino acids long. Germline V CDR1 and CDR2: SGDLS, YYNGEE. CDR3 region: CASSVSPPGTGELFF. CDR3 sequence (DNA): TGTGCCAGCAGCGTATCGCCCCCCGGGACCGGGGAGCTGTTTTTT.

There are a few counts of this clone. This chain uses TRBV30 with TRBJ2-3, with 12 bases that match TRBD2. The germline gives CDR1 GTSNPN, CDR2 SVGIG (reference sequence). Unmatched junction bases numbered 5, after V lost 3 bases and J lost 7 bases. This CDR3 is built from 14 residues. The CDR3 DNA is TGTGCCTGGAGAACTAGCGGGGGGTTACATACGCAGTATTTT. It translates to CAWRTSGGLHTQYF. The variable domain in full, completed from reference TRBV30 and TRBJ2-3, reads SQTIHQWPATLVQPVGSPLSLECTVEGTSNPNLYWYRQAAGRGLQLLFYSVGIGQISSEVPQNLSASRPQDRQFILSSKKLLLSDSGFYLCAWRTSGGLHTQYFGPGTRLTVL.

This clone was seen only a few times. The chain combines TRBV6-1 with TRBJ2-7, with TRBD2 matching over 7 bases. Unmatched junction bases numbered 11, after V lost 6 bases and J lost 3 bases. This CDR3 region has 15 residues. Germline V gene lookup returns CDR1 MNHNS and CDR2 SASEGT. The CDR3, as DNA: TGTGCCAGCAGCCTCTGGACTAGATTTGGCTACGAGCAGTACTTC. Its protein product is CASSLWTRFGYEQYF.

The gene calls are TRBV5-1 and TRBJ1-4; weak D call: TRBD1 (6 bases). The CDR3 consists of 15 residues. Trimming cost V 4 bases and J 0 bases, with 10 bases left between them. The germline gives CDR1 SGHRS, CDR2 YFSETQ. Written as DNA, the CDR3 is TGCGCCAGCAGCAGCCAGGGGACAACTAATGAAAAACTGTTTTTT. Residues: CASSSQGTTNEKLFF. Variable domain in full (rest from reference TRBV5-1 and TRBJ1-4): KAGVTQTPRYLIKTRGQQVTLSCSPISGHRSVSWYQQTPGQGLQFLFEYFSETQRNKGNFPGRFSGRQFSNSRSEMNVSTLELGDSALYLCASSSQGTTNEKLFFGSGTQLSVL.

This clone was counted many times. The chain is built from TRBV7-2 and TRBJ2-3, with D uncertain. V lost 5 bases to trimming and J lost 5 bases, with 8 bases between them. Per germline, CDR1 SGHTA and CDR2 FQGNSA. The CDR3 contains 12 residues. The CDR3: CASSIKGDTQYF. The CDR3 nucleotides are TGTGCCAGCAGCATAAAAGGAGATACGCAGTATTTT.

The rearrangement links TRBV6-5 to TRBJ2-5; D not resolved. The CDR3 runs to 14 residues. Germline assignment: CDR1 MNHEY and CDR2 SVGAGI. V lost 6 bases and J lost 1, with 12 bases in between. The CDR3: CASSGRQLQETQYF. CDR3 nucleotides: TGTGCCAGCAGCGGGCGGCAGCTCCAAGAGACCCAGTACTTC.

As to this clone: Other DNA sequences in the sample encode the same CDR3. The chain carries TRBV28 and TRBJ2-3; D may be TRBD1 or TRBD2 (5 bases each). V was pared by 5 bases and J by 1 base, with 10 bases between. This CDR3 has 14 residues. From germline, CDR1 is MDHEN and CDR2 SYDVKM. This CDR3 reads CASSRRGGTDTQYF. CDR3 bases: TGTGCCAGCAGTCGGAGAGGGGGCACAGATACGCAGTATTTT.

This rearrangement joins TRBV19 to TRBJ1-2; TRBD1 matches 8 bases. The CDR3 is 14 residues long. V lost 4 bases, J lost 8 bases, and 9 bases stayed unmatched. Germline V lookup: CDR1 LNHDA, CDR2 SQIVND (reference sequence). The CDR3 DNA reads TGTGCCAGTAGTACCGGAATGGGACAGGAGGGCTACACCTTC. This translates into CASSTGMGQEGYTF. Using reference TRBV19 and TRBJ1-2 for the parts outside the CDR3, the full variable domain is DGGITQSPKYLFRKEGQNVTLSCEQNLNHDAMYWYRQDPGQGLRLIYYSQIVNDFQKGDIAEGYSVSREKKESFPLTVTSAQKNPTAFYLCASSTGMGQEGYTFGSGTRLTVV.

The chain carries TRBV6-5 and TRBJ1-4, with unresolved D. Germline V CDR1 and CDR2: MNHEY, SVGAGI. The V gene lost 5 bases and the J gene lost 8 bases, with 15 bases spanning the gap. The CDR3 has 14 amino acids. CDR3 bases: TGTGCCAGCAGTGCTTCGTACAGAATCGAAAAACTGTTTTTT. This gives the protein CASSASYRIEKLFF.